A selection of T cell receptor beta chains follows, all from one sample in a study of shared clonotypes between healthy human individuals. Clones were sequenced by immunoSEQ multiplex PCR, and TCRdb holds only the in-frame ones, with some missing. The sample consists of millions of clones, roughly 94% of them appearing once. The specimen sequenced was naive CD4+ T cells sorted from blood. Receptors were obtained from a man in his late teens or twenties in good health. The CDR3 runs from the conserved cysteine through the conserved F or W. D genes are given only for firm matches.

d_call: .
j_call: TRBJ1-2
v_call: TRBV6-1
cdr3_aa: CASTPRQESGYGYTF

d_call: TRBD2
j_call: TRBJ2-2
v_call: TRBV18
cdr3_aa: CASSLQGLAGWTGELFF

d_call: .
j_call: TRBJ1-4
v_call: TRBV4-3
cdr3_aa: CASTRPGEKLFF

d_call: TRBD2
j_call: TRBJ2-5
v_call: TRBV7-2
cdr3_aa: CASSLREAQYF

d_call: .
j_call: TRBJ2-5
v_call: TRBV2
cdr3_aa: CASCTRPETQYF

d_call: .
j_call: TRBJ1-2
v_call: TRBV6-1
cdr3_aa: CASAPSREWGGYTF

d_call: .
j_call: TRBJ2-7
v_call: TRBV9
cdr3_aa: CASSVDPRTYEQYF

d_call: .
j_call: TRBJ2-2
v_call: TRBV9
cdr3_aa: CASSVAGTRFTGELFF

d_call: TRBD1
j_call: TRBJ1-1
v_call: TRBV7-9
cdr3_aa: CASSKDRGEAFF

d_call: .
j_call: TRBJ2-3
v_call: TRBV11-2
cdr3_aa: CASTKLGSGADTQYF

d_call: .
j_call: TRBJ2-7
v_call: TRBV21-1
cdr3_aa: CASSKRGRQGSMQTREQYF

d_call: .
j_call: TRBJ2-1
v_call: TRBV7-9
cdr3_aa: CASSLSRNEQFF

d_call: .
j_call: TRBJ2-7
v_call: TRBV28
cdr3_aa: CASSLARGREQYF

d_call: TRBD1
j_call: TRBJ2-7
v_call: TRBV7-2
cdr3_aa: CASSLDRGGHEQYF

d_call: TRBD2
j_call: TRBJ2-3
v_call: TRBV2
cdr3_aa: CASSEELAGGHTQYF

d_call: .
j_call: TRBJ2-7
v_call: TRBV13
cdr3_aa: CASSQLGTLTYEQYF

d_call: .
j_call: TRBJ2-3
v_call: TRBV10-3
cdr3_aa: CAISWSAGTDTQYF

d_call: .
j_call: TRBJ1-1
v_call: TRBV6-4
cdr3_aa: CASSALLNTEAFF

d_call: TRBD2
j_call: TRBJ2-2
v_call: TRBV7-2
cdr3_aa: CASSLREGRSNTGELFF

d_call: .
j_call: TRBJ2-5
v_call: TRBV30
cdr3_aa: CAWSAMETQYF